The clone carrying this TCR beta chain was found a few times. The data are from a study of CD4 and CD8 cells across lung adenocarcinoma regions. The patients had localized lung adenocarcinoma, a non-small cell subtype. TCRdb re-called the PCR reads through MiXCR, storing one row per CDR3 protein. The data hold about 5,300 distinct CDR3 sequences, with 55% to 65% observed a single time. This TCR was recovered from a female donor with lung adenocarcinoma. The CD4 and CD8 labels of this study may be unreliable. The sample taken for sequencing was CD4+ T cells from the center of a lung tumor.

CDR3 sequence (DNA): TGTGCCAGCAGCGCGAGACTAGCGGGAGGCATCACCGGGGAGCTGTTTTTT. This translates into CASSARLAGGITGELFF. J is TRBJ2-2 and V is TRBV7-8; 13 positions match TRBD2. This CDR3 contains 17 residues. CDR1 is SGHVS and CDR2 is FQNEAQ in the germline V gene. V trimming: 5 bases; J trimming: 4 bases; junction bases outside the gene matches: 7.